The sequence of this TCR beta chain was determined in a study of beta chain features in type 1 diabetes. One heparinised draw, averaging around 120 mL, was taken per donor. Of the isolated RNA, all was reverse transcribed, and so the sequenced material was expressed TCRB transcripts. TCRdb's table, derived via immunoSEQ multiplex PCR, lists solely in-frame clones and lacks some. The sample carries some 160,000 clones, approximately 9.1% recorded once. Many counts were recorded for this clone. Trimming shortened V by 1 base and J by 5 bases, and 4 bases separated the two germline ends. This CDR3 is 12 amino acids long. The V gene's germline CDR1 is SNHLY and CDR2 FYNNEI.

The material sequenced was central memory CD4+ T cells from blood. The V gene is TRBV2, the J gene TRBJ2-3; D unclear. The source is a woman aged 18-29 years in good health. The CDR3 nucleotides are TGTGCCAGCAGTGAAGTAAAAGATACGCAGTATTTT. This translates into CASSEVKDTQYF.